Listed here are 24 T cell receptor beta chains from one sample, sequenced in a study of T-cell memory formation after mild COVID-19. TCRdb independently ran MiXCR on the 5' RACE reads; one entry per CDR3 protein. The data show about 400,000 distinct CDR3 sequences, about 15% seen once. Source material: PBMCs or a T cell subset sorted from them (not recorded which). These receptors all stem from a man aged 18-30 years who had mild COVID-19 (a few samples of this study predate the infection). Cell type and time point are not known.

The V and J genes are TRBV5-5 and TRBJ2-7; tentative D call: TRBD2 (6 bases). The CDR3 sequence is 14 residues long. Germline V gene data show CDR1 as SGHKS and CDR2 as YYEKEE (reference sequence). Trimming took off 0 bases at V and 2 bases at J, with 9 bases between the two ends. The CDR3 loop is CASSLDGGPYEQYV. CDR3 DNA: TGTGCCAGCAGCTTGGATGGAGGGCCCTACGAGCAGTACGTC.

The chain uses TRBV5-1 and TRBJ2-7; 8 bases are shared with TRBD1. V lost 4 bases, J lost 3 bases, and 6 bases stayed unmatched. The CDR3 contains 14 residues. In germline, CDR1 is SGHRS, CDR2 YFSETQ. CDR3 region: CASSGGQGYYEQYF. Written as DNA, the CDR3 is TGCGCCAGCAGCGGCGGACAGGGATACTACGAGCAGTACTTC.

This clonotype has ten or more counts. The rearrangement uses TRBV11-2 and TRBJ2-3; TRBD2 matches at 9 bases. V lost 1 base, J lost 5 bases, and 13 bases stayed unmatched. There are 18 residues in the CDR3. The germline V gene has CDR1 SGHAT and CDR2 FQNNGV. The CDR3 spells CASSLVLGPSGEGDTQYF. CDR3 DNA: TGTGCCAGCAGCTTAGTGCTTGGGCCTAGCGGGGAGGGAGATACGCAGTATTTT.

The chain has TRBV9 and TRBJ2-4; 10 bases line up with TRBD2. The CDR3 sequence is 16 residues long. CDR1 and CDR2 (germline): SGDLS, YYNGEE. The J segment lost 0 bases and the V segment lost 4 bases, leaving 4 bases of the junction unmatched. CDR3: CASSSGTSAAKNIQYF. The CDR3, as DNA: TGTGCCAGCAGCTCGGGGACTAGCGCAGCCAAAAACATTCAGTACTTC.

This clonotype was observed a few times. The chain has TRBV7-9 and TRBJ2-5; TRBD1 agrees at 9 bases. The CDR3 sequence is 16 residues long. The J segment lost 2 bases and the V segment lost 5 bases, leaving 9 bases of the junction unmatched. Germline CDR1 reads SEHNR; CDR2 reads FQNEAQ (reference sequence). The CDR3 sequence is CASSPADRGLQETQYF. CDR3 nucleotides: TGTGCCAGCAGCCCTGCAGACAGGGGGTTACAAGAGACCCAGTACTTC.

This clonotype showed up just a few times. A read error may produce the germline difference seen at one junction end. The chain has TRBV12-3 or TRBV12-4 and TRBJ2-7; D is perhaps TRBD1 (7 bases). This CDR3 has 13 amino acids. In DNA form, the CDR3 reads TGTGCCAGCAGTTTAGCGCGGGACAGTCTCAGACACTTC. It encodes CASSLARDSLRHF.

This clonotype was seen more than once but under ten times. The CDR3 loop is CAISEPTLGTYVGEMNTEAFF. The CDR3 nucleotides are TGTGCCATCAGTGAGCCCACCTTGGGGACCTATGTGGGGGAGATGAACACTGAAGCTTTCTTT. The chain recombines TRBV10-3 with TRBJ1-1; D may be TRBD1 (5 bases). The germline CDR1 and CDR2 sequences are ENHRY and SYGVKD. The CDR3 has 21 residues. Trimming took 2 bases from V and 0 from J, leaving 28 bases between them.

The chain recombines TRBV20-1 with TRBJ1-6; D is unclear. Per germline, CDR1 DFQATT and CDR2 SNEGSKA (reference sequence). This CDR3 has 14 amino acids. V was cut by 6 bases and J by 5 bases, with 14 bases left in between. CDR3 residues: CSAEGKLDNSPLHF. The CDR3, as DNA: TGCAGTGCGGAAGGGAAACTCGATAATTCACCCCTCCACTTT.

This clonotype was seen a handful of times. The chain uses TRBV2 and TRBJ2-7, with a possible D match to TRBD1 (6 bases). The CDR3 has 13 amino acids. V lost 11 bases, J lost 0 bases, and 14 bases lay in between. Germline CDR1 and CDR2: SNHLY and FYNNEI. As DNA, the CDR3 is TGTGCCGGGGGCGTCGGGGTCTCCTACGAGCAGTACGTC. Translating gives CAGGVGVSYEQYV.

The genes are TRBV5-1 and TRBJ2-5; possibly TRBD1 for D (6 bases). Germline CDR1 SGHRS, CDR2 YFSETQ. The CDR3 extends over 14 amino acids. Trimming shortened V by 0 bases and J by 6 bases, and 12 bases separated the two germline ends. This CDR3 is CASSLGDMIQTQYF. The CDR3 DNA is TGCGCCAGCAGCTTGGGGGACATGATCCAGACCCAGTACTTC.

The CDR3 bases are TGTGCCAGCAGTTACGGGGGGGAGTACAATGAGCAGTTCTTC. Protein sequence: CASSYGGEYNEQFF. The rearrangement links TRBV6-2 or TRBV6-3 to TRBJ2-1; 7 bases are a match to TRBD2. With 2 bases clipped from V and 4 bases from J, the junction kept 2 bases outside the gene matches. The germline V gene encodes CDR1 MNHEY and CDR2 SVGEGT. The CDR3 is 14 amino acids.

The chain is built from TRBV7-9 and TRBJ2-7; D is perhaps TRBD1 or TRBD2 (5 bases each). The CDR3 covers 13 residues. Looked up from germline, CDR1 is SEHNR and CDR2 is FQNEAQ (reference sequence). The ends were cut back, 5 bases at V and 7 bases at J, with 15 bases in the middle. The CDR3, as DNA: TGTGCCAGCAGCCCCCCGGGGCTGGAGGAGCAGTACTTC. It specifies CASSPPGLEEQYF.

Ten or more counts support this clonotype. For the CDR3, the DNA is TGCGCCAGCAGCTTGAAGGGACGGGGGGCCGGCTACGAGCAGTACTTC. Encoded protein: CASSLKGRGAGYEQYF. The rearrangement joins TRBV5-1 to TRBJ2-7; the D gene is possibly TRBD2 (7 bases). The CDR3 runs 16 residues. Germline-derived CDR1 and CDR2 are SGHRS and YFSETQ. Trimming stripped 1 base from V and 3 bases from J, with 17 bases between.

This clonotype was counted between two and nine times. CDR3 sequence reads: CATARRGGNNEQFF. The CDR3 DNA reads TGTGCCACAGCACGGCGGGGGGGCAACAATGAGCAGTTCTTC. The chain employs TRBV6-4 and TRBJ2-1; TRBD2 aligns across 9 bases. The V and J ends lost 10 bases and 5 bases, in that order; junction bases with no gene match: 9. Per the germline V gene, CDR1 is MRHNA and CDR2 is SNTAGT. There are 14 residues in the CDR3.

This clonotype was seen more than once but under ten times. This chain connects TRBV6-6 to TRBJ1-1, with 8 bases fitting TRBD1. CDR3 length equals 16 residues. Trimming removed 6 bases from V and 7 bases from J; junction bases left unmatched: 16. Germline lookup yields CDR1 MNHNY and CDR2 SVGAGI (reference sequence). For the CDR3, the DNA is TGTGCCAGCAGATTACACCCCGAGGACAGGGTGGGTGAAGCTTTCTTT. Its protein product is CASRLHPEDRVGEAFF.

This clonotype was counted a few times. The rearrangement links TRBV12-3 or TRBV12-4 to TRBJ1-5, with TRBD1 matching over 8 bases. The CDR3 extends over 15 amino acids. Trimming at V came to 5 bases and at J to 9 bases, leaving 12 bases not matched to a gene. This CDR3 is CASSPGQGPGWPQHF. CDR3 nucleotides: TGTGCCAGCAGTCCCGGACAGGGCCCCGGATGGCCCCAGCATTTT.

This clonotype was picked up a small number of times. The gene calls are TRBV2 and TRBJ1-6; D is ambiguous. Trimming shortened V by 4 bases and J by 6 bases, and 7 bases separated the two germline ends. CDR1 and CDR2 (germline): SNHLY, FYNNEI. The CDR3 is 13 residues long. CDR3 sequence (DNA): TGTGCCAGCAGTGGGGAGTTTAATTCACCCCTCCACTTT. Its translation is CASSGEFNSPLHF.

This clonotype was picked up many times. The rearrangement joins TRBV6-2 or TRBV6-3 to TRBJ2-2; 9 bases line up with TRBD1. The CDR3 totals 16 residues. J was trimmed by 4 bases and V by 8 bases; bases with no gene match: 11. Germline lookup yields CDR1 MNHEY and CDR2 SVGEGT. The CDR3 bases are TGTGCCAGCGGGGACAGGGAGAATTCGGGCACCGGGGAGCTGTTTTTT. Its translation: CASGDRENSGTGELFF.

V is TRBV5-1 and J is TRBJ1-5; TRBD1 agrees at 10 bases. Germline V gene data show CDR1 as SGHRS and CDR2 as YFSETQ. The V gene end was trimmed by 4 bases and the J gene end by 4 bases; junction bases not matched to a gene: 5. The CDR3 extends over 15 amino acids. The CDR3 nucleotides read TGCGCCAGCAGCCGACAGGGGGCTCCTAATCAGCCCCAGCATTTT. It specifies CASSRQGAPNQPQHF.

At least ten counts were recorded for this clonotype. The rearrangement joins TRBV4-3 to TRBJ1-6, with D perhaps matching TRBD1 (5 bases). Germline CDR1 reads LGHNA; CDR2 reads YSLEER. The CDR3 has 15 amino acids. Between the trimmed V and J ends, which lost 5 bases and 5 bases, there was a span of 13 bases. The chain's CDR3 is CASSGGAANNSPLHF. CDR3 sequence (DNA): TGCGCCAGCAGCGGTGGGGCAGCCAATAATTCACCCCTCCACTTT.

This clonotype was observed a handful of times. The chain has TRBV4-3 and TRBJ2-2; 14 bases map to TRBD2. J lost 6 bases, V lost 1 base, and 1 base had no gene match. This CDR3 region has 16 residues. Per the germline V gene, CDR1 is LGHNA and CDR2 is YSLEER. The CDR3 here is CASSQGLAGGPGELFF. As DNA, the CDR3 is TGCGCCAGCAGCCAAGGACTAGCGGGAGGGCCCGGGGAGCTGTTTTTT.

The genes are TRBV5-6 and TRBJ2-3; 7 positions agree with TRBD2. J gave up 1 base and V 1 base, and 6 bases lay outside the gene matches. This CDR3 is built from 16 residues. CDR1 is SGHDT, CDR2 YYEEEE, per germline. CDR3 in DNA: TGTGCCAGCAGCTTGAACGTGGGGGGGGGCACAGATACGCAGTATTTT. This codes for CASSLNVGGGTDTQYF.

The chain joins TRBV20-1 to TRBJ2-3; D gene unclear. The CDR3 has 11 residues. Trimming removed 6 bases at V and 2 bases at J, with 6 bases between. Germline V gene lookup returns CDR1 DFQATT and CDR2 SNEGSKA (reference sequence). This CDR3 is CSAHSTDTQYF. Written as DNA, the CDR3 is TGCAGTGCCCACTCCACAGATACGCAGTATTTT.

The chain recombines TRBV7-2 with TRBJ2-3; D is uncertain. Per the germline V gene, CDR1 is SGHTA and CDR2 is FQGNSA. This CDR3 has 14 residues. V was trimmed by 5 bases and J by 0 bases, leaving 9 bases between them. The CDR3 nucleotides are TGTGCCAGCAGCACGACTGGAAGCACAGATACGCAGTATTTT. Protein: CASSTTGSTDTQYF.